Below, 13 T cell receptor beta chains from the same sample are listed, as sequenced in a study of cytomegalovirus exposure and HLA in healthy donors. The PCR had 60 Vbeta and 13 Jbeta primers. Clones were read by immunoSEQ multiplex PCR, and TCRdb kept only the in-frame ones, dropping some. The sample has about 120,000 clones; 75% are singletons. The material sequenced was PBMCs. These TCRs come from a woman under 30 in good health and CMV-seronegative.

CDR3 DNA sequence: TGCGCCAGCAGCTCACAGGGGGCCCCCGTAACTGAAGCTTTCTTT. This gives the protein CASSSQGAPVTEAFF. The V call is TRBV5-1, the J call TRBJ1-1; 9 bases align to TRBD1. The ends lost 3 bases at V and 5 bases at J; junction bases unmatched: 8. Germline CDR1 reads SGHRS; CDR2 reads YFSETQ. The CDR3 is made up of 15 amino acids.

The genes are TRBV5-1 and TRBJ2-2; no definite D call. The CDR3 totals 13 residues. V was cut by 0 bases and J by 7 bases, with 7 bases left in between. Germline lookup yields CDR1 SGHRS and CDR2 YFSETQ. The chain's CDR3 is CASSLVLFGELFF. CDR3 in DNA: TGCGCCAGCAGCTTGGTATTGTTCGGGGAGCTGTTTTTT. Full variable domain (rest looked up from reference TRBV5-1 and TRBJ2-2): KAGVTQTPRYLIKTRGQQVTLSCSPISGHRSVSWYQQTPGQGLQFLFEYFSETQRNKGNFPGRFSGRQFSNSRSEMNVSTLELGDSALYLCASSLVLFGELFFGEGSRLTVL.

The genes are TRBV2 and TRBJ1-2, with D possibly TRBD1 on 6 matching bases. The V gene lost 5 bases and the J gene lost 0 bases, with 22 bases spanning the gap. The CDR3 covers 18 residues. Germline V gene data show CDR1 as SNHLY and CDR2 as FYNNEI. The chain's CDR3 is CASSSQRQEGKTNYGYTF. DNA of the CDR3: TGTGCCAGCAGTTCCCAAAGACAGGAAGGAAAGACTAACTATGGCTACACCTTC.

The chain links TRBV6-6 to TRBJ2-2; no clear D. This CDR3 has 15 residues. The V end was cut by 0 bases, the J end by 2 bases, with 7 bases between. CDR1 is MNHNY and CDR2 is SVGAGI in the germline V gene (reference sequence). CDR3 coding DNA: TGTGCCAGCAGTTACTCGAGTGAAAACACCGGGGAGCTGTTTTTT. This codes for CASSYSSENTGELFF.

This chain joins TRBV29-1 and TRBJ2-7, with TRBD2 identical over 15 bases. V shed 7 bases and J 0 bases; nucleotides not matched to a gene: 25. The germline V gene has CDR1 SQVTM and CDR2 ANQGSEA. CDR3 size: 22 residues. The CDR3 here is CSEGSRQGTGTSGGPSSYEQYF. The CDR3 nucleotides read TGCAGCGAGGGGTCTAGACAGGGCACCGGGACTAGCGGGGGGCCGAGCTCCTACGAGCAGTACTTC.

The genes are TRBV2 and TRBJ2-7; D possibly corresponds to TRBD2 (6 bases). The CDR3 contains 14 residues. Looked up from germline, CDR1 is SNHLY and CDR2 is FYNNEI. Trimming stripped 7 bases from V and 3 bases from J, with 16 bases between. The CDR3 DNA reads TGTGCCAGCACCATGGGACTTAAAGGCTACGAGCAGTACTTC. It encodes CASTMGLKGYEQYF.

The chain is built from TRBV18 and TRBJ1-1; D uncertain. Germline values: CDR1 KGHSH, CDR2 LQKENI. The CDR3 is made up of 13 amino acids. Between the trimmed V and J ends, which lost 1 base and 6 bases, there was a span of 9 bases. CDR3 bases: TGTGCCAGCTCACCACAACGGACTGCTGAAGCTTTCTTT. The encoded protein is CASSPQRTAEAFF.

The chain couples TRBV5-5 to TRBJ2-7; TRBD2 might be the D (5 bases). The CDR3 runs to 13 residues. Trimming pared 4 bases from V and 6 bases from J, leaving 14 bases between. Germline CDR1 is SGHKS and CDR2 is YYEKEE (reference sequence). CDR3 nucleotides: TGTGCCAGCAGCACTAGGGCCGCGTTCGAGCAGTACTTC. It translates to CASSTRAAFEQYF.

This chain links TRBV2 with TRBJ1-1; D unclear. This CDR3 comprises 14 residues. Germline CDR1 reads SNHLY; CDR2 reads FYNNEI. Trimming left V 6 bases short and J 8 bases short, with 19 bases between. For the CDR3, the DNA is TGTGCCAGCAGAGCGTTAATTAATACCTTCGAAGCTTTCTTT. Protein sequence: CASRALINTFEAFF.

The chain joins TRBV29-1 to TRBJ1-2; D may be TRBD1 (5 bases). V lost 6 bases to trimming and J lost 6 bases, with 14 bases between them. Germline V gene sequence: CDR1 SQVTM, CDR2 ANQGSEA. This CDR3 spans 12 amino acids. Written as DNA, the CDR3 is TGCAGCGTACCAGGGCAGGGAAATGGCTACACCTTC. This sequence encodes CSVPGQGNGYTF. The variable domain in full, completed from reference TRBV29-1 and TRBJ1-2, reads SAVISQKPSRDICQRGTSLTIQCQVDSQVTMMFWYRQQPGQSLTLIATANQGSEATYESGFVIDKFPISRPNLTFSTLTVSNMSPEDSSIYLCSVPGQGNGYTFGSGTRLTVV.

The chain combines TRBV19 with TRBJ2-2; the D gene is possibly TRBD2 (5 bases). Trimming shortened V by 4 bases and J by 5 bases, and 14 bases separated the two germline ends. Germline CDR1 LNHDA, CDR2 SQIVND (reference sequence). The CDR3 length is 15 residues. The CDR3 sequence: CASSTTYRGTGELFF. CDR3 in DNA: TGTGCCAGTAGTACTACGTACAGAGGGACCGGGGAGCTGTTTTTT. Supplemented by reference TRBV19 and TRBJ2-2, the full variable domain reads DGGITQSPKYLFRKEGQNVTLSCEQNLNHDAMYWYRQDPGQGLRLIYYSQIVNDFQKGDIAEGYSVSREKKESFPLTVTSAQKNPTAFYLCASSTTYRGTGELFFGEGSRLTVL.

CDR3: CASSQTPGQPQHF. The CDR3 bases are TGTGCCAGCAGCCAAACTCCCGGTCAGCCCCAGCATTTT. The chain is built from TRBV9 and TRBJ1-5; D gene unclear. The CDR3 is made up of 13 amino acids. The germline CDR1 and CDR2 sequences are SGDLS and YYNGEE. Deletions cut 4 bases from V and 6 bases from J, with 11 bases between.

This chain links TRBV4-1 with TRBJ2-7; 7 bases align to TRBD1. With V trimmed by 3 bases and J by 2 bases, 4 bases remained unmatched. CDR1 and CDR2 from the germline V gene are MGHRA and YSYEKL. CDR3 length: 14 residues. The CDR3 loop reads CASSQTGPPYEQYF. As DNA, the CDR3 is TGCGCCAGCAGCCAGACAGGGCCACCCTACGAGCAGTACTTC.